Sequencing of this TCR beta chain was carried out in a study of cytomegalovirus exposure and HLA in healthy donors. Study-level points and caveats: After further analysis at a later stage, 16,951 TCR beta sequences were associated with HLA alleles at 0.05 false discovery rate.

Concerning this clone: No antigen is known for it.

PCR amplification relied on 60 Vbeta primers (plus 13 Jbeta primers). Assay: immunoSEQ multiplex PCR; the TCRdb copy retains only in-frame clones and omits some. This table has 100,000 to 150,000 clones, approximately 17% appearing once. The CDR3 runs to 15 residues. In germline, CDR1 is MDHEN, CDR2 SYDVKM. The V end was cut by 3 bases, the J end by 5 bases, with 16 bases between. The sample was PBMCs. The gene calls are TRBV28 and TRBJ2-5; D might be TRBD1 (6 bases). The sequence derives from a female donor in good health and CMV-seropositive. The CDR3 DNA sequence: TGTGCCAGCAGTTTGATCAGGGGAGCTACGGAGACCCAGTACTTC. Protein product: CASSLIRGATETQYF.